This TCR beta chain was profiled in a study of CD8 T cells in ankylosing spondylitis. Findings and caveats of the study: Reactive arthritis synovial fluid and blood previously showed some of these motif variants.

The germline V gene has CDR1 LGHDT and CDR2 YNNKEL (reference sequence). V lost 3 bases and J lost 3; bases outside the gene matches: 5. The CDR3 sequence is 14 residues long. This clonotype turned up a few times. The antigen is undetermined. TCRdb used MiXCR to reprocess the 5' RACE reads, holding one entry per CDR3 protein. The data hold some 240,000 distinct CDR3 sequences, with about a sixth observed a single time. The J gene is TRBJ2-7, the V gene TRBV3-1; 7 bases line up with TRBD1. This clonotype originated in a male donor with ankylosing spondylitis or in good health (not recorded which). The sequenced sample was blood, either unsorted or a sorted T cell fraction (not recorded which). The CDR3 DNA reads as TGTGCCAGCAGCCAGTGGGACAGACACTACGAGCAGTACTTC. Residues: CASSQWDRHYEQYF.